The clone carrying this T cell receptor (beta chain) has only a few counts. Antigen specificity is unknown. This sample is drawn from a study of T cells after yellow fever vaccination. Study summary: The SMART-Seq v4 Ultra Low Input method served to prepare the low-cell-number fractions.

Synthesis of TCR cDNA relied on 5'RACE template switching, which attached a universal primer site and UMIs. TCRdb reprocessed the 5' RACE reads via MiXCR and lists one record per CDR3 protein. The sample has a few hundred thousand distinct CDR3 sequences, more than 3% seen once. V shed 5 bases and J shed 1 base, with 14 bases lying between them. Germline lookup yields CDR1 SQVTM and CDR2 ANQGSEA. The CDR3 sequence is 15 residues long. Notes on the study in general: Bulk-population clonotypes that are abundant could appear as contaminants in FACS-sorted repertoires. Researchers noted that a small share of clonotypes showed up in both CD4 and CD8 compartments.

The sample here was PBMCs, taken on the day of the yellow fever booster vaccination. The chain couples TRBV29-1 to TRBJ2-2; D is perhaps TRBD1 (7 bases). The source of this sequence is a man younger than 30 who received the YFV17D yellow fever vaccine. CDR3 residues: CSVTLRGENTGELFF. The CDR3, as DNA: TGCAGCGTTACCCTCAGGGGGGAGAACACCGGGGAGCTGTTTTTT.